This T cell receptor (beta chain) came from a study of blood T cell repertoires in COVID-19 (dated by TCRdb to the early 2020s). Broadly, across the study: Samples from collaborators originated in the United States, Italy and Spain and spanned both the acute and convalescent phases of COVID-19. The prospective study material was composed of cDNA or gDNA derived from T cells, B-cell-depleted T cells, or PBMCs. The dataset comprised deeply sampled blood TCRbeta repertoires from subjects exposed to, actively infected with, or recovered from COVID-19. The repertoires were released in a freely available public database meant as a resource for research on the immune response to SARS-CoV-2. Samples came from the ongoing ImmuneRACE study (first 160 participants) plus 1,254 subjects from 6 global collaborators. A de-identified subject ID, COVID-19 status, age in years and sex were almost always included in the sample metadata. Where available, HLA class I and class II types were obtained from metadata supplied by the sample provider rather than from assay-based typing.

Collaborating institutions collected whole blood in K2EDTA tubes following their own protocols. For TCRbeta analysis, collaborators shipped samples in one of three forms: frozen whole blood, isolated PBMCs, or DNA extracted from either of those sample types. Notes on this clone: The antigen this receptor binds is unknown. The input lacks base qualities; no much larger clone sits a single base away.

Study-wide findings and limitations: How much clinical and demographic metadata was included differed by source and by participant, and the metadata was provided uncurated.

TCRbeta CDR3 regions were amplified from genomic DNA using the immunoSEQ Assay, a bias-controlled multiplex PCR. The paper's data handling went like this. The number of nucleated cells in each sample was estimated by amplification of reference gene primers within the assay. To quantify the absolute abundance of each unique TCRbeta CDR3 rearrangement, sequence reads were collapsed and filtered. For each sample, productive Simpson clonality was calculated as the square root of Simpson's diversity index over productive rearrangements. In TCRdb, the immuneACCESS table is reduced to in-frame sequences with V and J assigned. These tables do not hold every clone; where another copy was compared, an unresolved V gene accounts for under half, and the others remain unexplained. Clone size and V and J calls were adopted from that table, with D and trimming inferred from the DNA. Recorded for this sample are 150,000 to 200,000 clones; about 92% of them occurred a single time. The ten largest clones capture roughly 19% of the sample.

The sequenced sample was peripheral blood. The clonotype was recovered from a man aged 55 to 70 with active or convalescent COVID-19.

The CDR3 here reads CASSPGARDTEAFF. The sequence in DNA is TGTGCCAGCTCACCCGGCGCGCGGGACACTGAAGCTTTCTTT. This sequence uses TRBV18 and TRBJ1-1; the D gene assignment is ambiguous. The germline V gene gives CDR1 as KGHSH and CDR2 as LQKENI. Including the terminal cysteine and phenylalanine, the CDR3 comprises 14 residues. Solely the CDR3 DNA is kept, with 42 bases framed from the first base. Trimming takes 3 bases from V and 3 bases from J, and the germline ends sit 11 bases apart.